A selection of T cell receptor beta chains follows, all from one sample in a study of cytomegalovirus exposure and HLA in healthy donors. Clones were sequenced by immunoSEQ multiplex PCR, and TCRdb holds only the in-frame ones, with some missing. The sample lists roughly 150,000 clones, approximately 77% occurring once. The source material was PBMCs. The receptors were sampled from a female donor in good health and CMV-seronegative. Both conserved end residues are part of each CDR3. The D gene is left open where the match is weak.

len: 16
d_gene: TRBD2
v_gene: TRBV9
CDR3aa: CASSATLAGGMETQYF

len: 17
d_gene: NA
v_gene: TRBV5-1
CDR3aa: CASSLGPLRTAGNTIYF

len: 16
d_gene: TRBD2
v_gene: TRBV29-1
CDR3aa: CSVRGVLAGVTDTQYF

len: 15
d_gene: NA
v_gene: TRBV5-4
CDR3aa: CASSLGGLGNNEQFF

len: 16
d_gene: NA
v_gene: TRBV18
CDR3aa: CASSRTMGGDNQPQHF

len: 15
d_gene: NA
v_gene: TRBV7-9
CDR3aa: CASSLAGRNNSPLHF

len: 14
d_gene: TRBD2
v_gene: TRBV7-3
CDR3aa: CASSATSGTETQYF

len: 16
d_gene: NA
v_gene: TRBV7-6
CDR3aa: CASSLVDGISSGELFF

len: 15
d_gene: TRBD1
v_gene: TRBV11-2
CDR3aa: CASSLAGTGSNEQFF

len: 14
d_gene: NA
v_gene: TRBV5-4
CDR3aa: CASSLADMNTEAFF